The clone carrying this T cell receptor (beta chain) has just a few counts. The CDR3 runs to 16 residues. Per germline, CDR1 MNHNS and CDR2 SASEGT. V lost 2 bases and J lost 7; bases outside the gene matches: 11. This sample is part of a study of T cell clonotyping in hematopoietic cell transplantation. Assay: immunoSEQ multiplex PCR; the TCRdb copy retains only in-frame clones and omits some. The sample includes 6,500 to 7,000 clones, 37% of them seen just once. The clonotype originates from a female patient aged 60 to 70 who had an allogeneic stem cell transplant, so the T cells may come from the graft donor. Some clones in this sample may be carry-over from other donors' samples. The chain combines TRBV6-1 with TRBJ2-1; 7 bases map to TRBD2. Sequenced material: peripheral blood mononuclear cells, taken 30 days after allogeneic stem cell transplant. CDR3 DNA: TGTGCCAGCAGTGAACTCGGGGGAGGGCCGCAGAATGAGCAGTTCTTC. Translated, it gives CASSELGGGPQNEQFF.